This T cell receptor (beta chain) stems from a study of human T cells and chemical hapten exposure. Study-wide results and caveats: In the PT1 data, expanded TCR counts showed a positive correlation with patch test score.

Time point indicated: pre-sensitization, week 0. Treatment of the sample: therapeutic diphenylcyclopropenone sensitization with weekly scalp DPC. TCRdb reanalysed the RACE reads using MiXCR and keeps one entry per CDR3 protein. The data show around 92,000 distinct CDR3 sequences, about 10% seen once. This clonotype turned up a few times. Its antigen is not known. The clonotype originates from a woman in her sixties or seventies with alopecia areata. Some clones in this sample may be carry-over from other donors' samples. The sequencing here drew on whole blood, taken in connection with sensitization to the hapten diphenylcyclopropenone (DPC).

The CDR3 coding sequence is TGTGCCAGCTCACCAGGAGACAGGGAAGAGACCCAGTACTTC. It codes for CASSPGDREETQYF. V is TRBV18 and J is TRBJ2-5; 7 nucleotides agree with TRBD1. Germline V gene lookup returns CDR1 KGHSH and CDR2 LQKENI. V was clipped by 2 bases and J by 3 bases; unmatched bases: 3. The CDR3 consists of 14 residues.